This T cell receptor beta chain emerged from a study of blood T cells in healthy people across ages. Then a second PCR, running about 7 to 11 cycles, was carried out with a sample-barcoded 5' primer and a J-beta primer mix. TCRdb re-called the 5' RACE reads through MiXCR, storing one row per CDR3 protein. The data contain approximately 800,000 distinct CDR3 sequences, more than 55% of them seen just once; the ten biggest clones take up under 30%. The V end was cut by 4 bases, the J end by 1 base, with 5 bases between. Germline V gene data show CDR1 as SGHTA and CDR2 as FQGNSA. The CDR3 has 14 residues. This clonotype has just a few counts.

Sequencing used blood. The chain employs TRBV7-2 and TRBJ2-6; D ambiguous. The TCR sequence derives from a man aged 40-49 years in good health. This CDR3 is CASSSVSGANVLTF. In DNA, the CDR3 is TGTGCCAGCAGCTCCGTATCTGGGGCCAACGTCCTGACTTTC.